This T cell receptor beta chain was sequenced during a study of OX40 agonist ivuxolimab in advanced cancers. Looking at the study overall: Two cutaneous melanoma patients and one hepatocellular carcinoma patient, three in all, had partial responses.

In germline, CDR1 is SEHNR, CDR2 FQNEAQ (reference sequence). This CDR3 contains 14 residues. V was shortened by 3 bases and J by 6 bases, with 13 bases between the two germline ends. Overall study results and limits: At 0.1 to 3.0 mg/kg and by week 6, clonal expansion occurred in CD4+ and CD8+ blood T cells. It was also the case that some nonresponders had low normalized T-cell clonal expansion. Low clonal expansion, among the lowest seen, marked partial responders at 0.1-3.0 mg/kg.

About this clone itself: What it binds is not known.

Sequenced by immunoSEQ multiplex PCR; TCRdb stores in-frame clones only, minus some. The table has nearly 110,000 clones, more than 85% seen once. The receptor's source is an adult with an advanced solid tumor such as melanoma, head and neck, liver or kidney cancer. The source material was CD4+ or CD8+ T cells sorted from blood, sampled in a trial of the OX40 agonist ivuxolimab. The chain uses TRBV7-9 and TRBJ2-3, with TRBD2 as a possible D gene (6 bases). The CDR3 DNA reads as TGTGCCAGCAGCTTTTCCTCTAGCGTTGATACGCAGTATTTT. Protein sequence: CASSFSSSVDTQYF.